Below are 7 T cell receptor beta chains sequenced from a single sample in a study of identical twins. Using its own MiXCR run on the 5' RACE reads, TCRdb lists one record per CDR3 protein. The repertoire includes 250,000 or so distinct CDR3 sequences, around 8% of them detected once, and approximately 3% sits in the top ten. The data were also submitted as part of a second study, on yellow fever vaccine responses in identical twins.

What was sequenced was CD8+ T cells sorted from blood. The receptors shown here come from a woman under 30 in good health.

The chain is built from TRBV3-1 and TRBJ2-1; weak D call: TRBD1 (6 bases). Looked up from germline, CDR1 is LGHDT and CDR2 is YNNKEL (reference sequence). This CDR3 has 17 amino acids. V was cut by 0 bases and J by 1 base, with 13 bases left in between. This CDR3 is CASSQDSWGRSYNEQFF. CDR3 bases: TGTGCCAGCAGCCAAGATTCGTGGGGGCGATCCTACAATGAGCAGTTCTTC.

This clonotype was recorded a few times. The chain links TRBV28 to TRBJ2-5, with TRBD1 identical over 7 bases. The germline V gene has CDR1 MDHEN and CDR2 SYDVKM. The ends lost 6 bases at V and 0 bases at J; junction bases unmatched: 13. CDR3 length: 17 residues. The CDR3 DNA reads TGTGCCAGCAGAGACCGACAGGGAGTTATGGACCAAGAGACCCAGTACTTC. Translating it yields CASRDRQGVMDQETQYF.

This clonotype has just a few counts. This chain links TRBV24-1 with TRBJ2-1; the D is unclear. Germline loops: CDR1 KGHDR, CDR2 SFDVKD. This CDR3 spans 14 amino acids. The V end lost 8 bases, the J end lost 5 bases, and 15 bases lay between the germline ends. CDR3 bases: TGTGCCACCATGTCGTCCGGGTTCGACAATGAGCAGTTCTTC. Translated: CATMSSGFDNEQFF.

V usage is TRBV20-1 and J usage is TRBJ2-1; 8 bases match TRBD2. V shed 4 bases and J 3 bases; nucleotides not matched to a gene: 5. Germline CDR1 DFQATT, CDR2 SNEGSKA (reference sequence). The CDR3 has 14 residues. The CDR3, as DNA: TGCAGTGCTACCGCCCGGGAGGGCTACAATGAGCAGTTCTTC. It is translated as CSATAREGYNEQFF.

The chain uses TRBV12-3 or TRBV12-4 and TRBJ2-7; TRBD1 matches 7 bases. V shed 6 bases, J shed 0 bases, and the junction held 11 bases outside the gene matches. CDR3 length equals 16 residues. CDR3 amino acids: CASSQPGQDLSYEQYF. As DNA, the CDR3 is TGTGCCAGCAGCCAACCCGGACAGGACCTCTCCTACGAGCAGTACTTC.

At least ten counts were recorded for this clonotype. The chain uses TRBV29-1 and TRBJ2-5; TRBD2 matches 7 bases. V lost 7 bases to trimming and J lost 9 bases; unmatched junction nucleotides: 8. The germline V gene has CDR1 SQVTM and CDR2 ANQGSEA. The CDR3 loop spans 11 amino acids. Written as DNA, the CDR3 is TGCAGCGCTCTAGTTGGGGGGGCCCAGTACTTC. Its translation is CSALVGGAQYF.

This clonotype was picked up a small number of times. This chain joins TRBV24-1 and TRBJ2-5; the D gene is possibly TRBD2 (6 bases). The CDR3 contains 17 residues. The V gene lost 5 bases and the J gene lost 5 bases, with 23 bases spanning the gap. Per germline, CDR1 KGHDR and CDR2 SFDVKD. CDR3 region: CATSVSGATWGEETQYF. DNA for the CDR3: TGTGCCACCAGTGTTAGCGGAGCAACTTGGGGGGAGGAGACCCAGTACTTC.